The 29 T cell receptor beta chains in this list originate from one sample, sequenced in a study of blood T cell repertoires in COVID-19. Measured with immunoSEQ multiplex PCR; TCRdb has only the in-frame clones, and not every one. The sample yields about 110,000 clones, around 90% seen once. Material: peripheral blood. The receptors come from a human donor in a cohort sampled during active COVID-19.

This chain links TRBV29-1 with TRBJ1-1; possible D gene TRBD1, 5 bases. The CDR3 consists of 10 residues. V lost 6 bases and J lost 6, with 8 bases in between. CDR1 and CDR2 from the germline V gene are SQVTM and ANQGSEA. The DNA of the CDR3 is TGCAGCGTCCGACAGTCTGAAGCTTTCTTT. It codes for CSVRQSEAFF.

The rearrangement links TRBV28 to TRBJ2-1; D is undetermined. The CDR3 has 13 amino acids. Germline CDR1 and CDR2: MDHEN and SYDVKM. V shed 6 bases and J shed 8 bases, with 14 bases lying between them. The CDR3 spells CASRTYSSHEQFF. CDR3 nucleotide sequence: TGTGCCAGCAGGACTTATAGCAGCCATGAGCAGTTCTTC.

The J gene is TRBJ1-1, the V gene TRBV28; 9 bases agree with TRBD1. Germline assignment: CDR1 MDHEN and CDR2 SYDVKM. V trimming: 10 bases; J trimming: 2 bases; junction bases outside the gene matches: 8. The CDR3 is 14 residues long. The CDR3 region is CATSLTGGNTEAFF. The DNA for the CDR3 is TGTGCCACCTCATTGACAGGGGGAAACACTGAAGCTTTCTTT.

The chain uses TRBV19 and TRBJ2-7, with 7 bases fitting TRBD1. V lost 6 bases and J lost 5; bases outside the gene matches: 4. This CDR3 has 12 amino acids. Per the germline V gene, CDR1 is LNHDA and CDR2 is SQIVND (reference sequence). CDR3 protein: CASSRQGHEQYF. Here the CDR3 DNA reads TGTGCCAGTAGCCGACAGGGTCACGAGCAGTACTTC.

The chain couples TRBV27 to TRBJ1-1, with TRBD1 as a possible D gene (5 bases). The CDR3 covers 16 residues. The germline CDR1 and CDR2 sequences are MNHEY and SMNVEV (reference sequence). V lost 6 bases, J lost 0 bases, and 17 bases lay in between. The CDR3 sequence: CASRPRMGGMNTEAFF. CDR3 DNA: TGTGCCAGCAGGCCTCGGATGGGGGGTATGAACACTGAAGCTTTCTTT.

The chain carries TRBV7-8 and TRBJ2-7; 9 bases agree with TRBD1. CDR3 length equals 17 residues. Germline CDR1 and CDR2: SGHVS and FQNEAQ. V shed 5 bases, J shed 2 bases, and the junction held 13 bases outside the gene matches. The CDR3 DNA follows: TGTGCCAGCAGCCCCCGGGACAGGGTGATTTTAGCCTACGAGCAGTACTTC. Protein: CASSPRDRVILAYEQYF.

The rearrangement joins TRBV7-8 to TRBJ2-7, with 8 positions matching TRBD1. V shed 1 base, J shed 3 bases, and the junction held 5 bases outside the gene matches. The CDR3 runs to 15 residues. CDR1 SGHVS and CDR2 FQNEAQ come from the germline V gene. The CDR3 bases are TGTGCCAGCAGCTTAGGCCAGGGGGCGTTCTACGAGCAGTACTTC. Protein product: CASSLGQGAFYEQYF. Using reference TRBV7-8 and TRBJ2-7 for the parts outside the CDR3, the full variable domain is GAGVSQSPRYKVAKRGQDVALRCDPISGHVSLFWYQQALGQGPEFLTYFQNEAQLDKSGLPSDRFFAERPEGSVSTLKIQRTQQEDSAVYLCASSLGQGAFYEQYFGPGTRLTVT.

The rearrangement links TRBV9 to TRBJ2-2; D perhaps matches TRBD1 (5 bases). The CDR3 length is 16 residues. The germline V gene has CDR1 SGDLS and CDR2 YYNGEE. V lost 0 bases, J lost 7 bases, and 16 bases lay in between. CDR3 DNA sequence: TGTGCCAGCAGCGTAGAGAGTCCAGGGTTCGGCGGGGAGCTGTTTTTT. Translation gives CASSVESPGFGGELFF.

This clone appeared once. The CDR3 loop reads CASRALAGGQETQYF. The CDR3 bases are TGTGCCAGTAGAGCACTAGCGGGGGGTCAAGAGACCCAGTACTTC. The chain joins TRBV19 to TRBJ2-5; 12 nucleotides match TRBD2. The V and J ends lost 6 bases and 2 bases, in that order; junction bases with no gene match: 4. This CDR3 spans 15 amino acids. Germline V gene sequence: CDR1 LNHDA, CDR2 SQIVND (reference sequence). The full variable domain, completed using reference TRBV19 and TRBJ2-5, is DGGITQSPKYLFRKEGQNVTLSCEQNLNHDAMYWYRQDPGQGLRLIYYSQIVNDFQKGDIAEGYSVSREKKESFPLTVTSAQKNPTAFYLCASRALAGGQETQYFGPGTRLLVL.

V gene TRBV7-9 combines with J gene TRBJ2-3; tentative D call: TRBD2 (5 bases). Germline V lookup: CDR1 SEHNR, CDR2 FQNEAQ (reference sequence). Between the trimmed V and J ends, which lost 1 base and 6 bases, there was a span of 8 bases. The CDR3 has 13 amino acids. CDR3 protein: CASSLVPGDTQYF. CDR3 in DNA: TGTGCCAGCAGCTTAGTACCGGGGGATACGCAGTATTTT.

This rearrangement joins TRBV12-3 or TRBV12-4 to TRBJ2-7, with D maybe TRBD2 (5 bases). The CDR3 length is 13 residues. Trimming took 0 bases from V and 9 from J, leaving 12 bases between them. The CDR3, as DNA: TGTGCCAGCAGTTTAGCCCAGGCCGCGGGGCAGTACTTC. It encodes CASSLAQAAGQYF.

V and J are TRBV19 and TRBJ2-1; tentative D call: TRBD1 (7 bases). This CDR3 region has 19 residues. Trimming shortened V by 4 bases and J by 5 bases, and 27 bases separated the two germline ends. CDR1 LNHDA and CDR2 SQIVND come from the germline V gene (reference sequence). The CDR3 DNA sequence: TGTGCCAGTAGTACCCCAGGGGGGTTTGGGAGCGGAGGACACAATGAGCAGTTCTTC. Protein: CASSTPGGFGSGGHNEQFF.

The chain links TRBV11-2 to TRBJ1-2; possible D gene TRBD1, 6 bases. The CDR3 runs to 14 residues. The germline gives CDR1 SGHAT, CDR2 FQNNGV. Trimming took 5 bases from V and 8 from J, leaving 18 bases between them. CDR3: CASSRNREERGYTF. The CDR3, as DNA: TGTGCCAGCAGCCGAAACAGGGAAGAAAGGGGCTACACCTTC.

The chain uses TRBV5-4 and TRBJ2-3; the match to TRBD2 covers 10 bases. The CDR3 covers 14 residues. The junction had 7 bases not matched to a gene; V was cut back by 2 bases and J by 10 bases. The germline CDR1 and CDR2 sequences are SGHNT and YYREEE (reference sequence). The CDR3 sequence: CASSFRTSGAAQYF. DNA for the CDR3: TGTGCCAGCAGCTTCCGAACTAGCGGGGCCGCGCAGTATTTT. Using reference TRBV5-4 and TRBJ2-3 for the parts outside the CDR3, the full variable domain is ETGVTQSPTHLIKTRGQQVTLRCSSQSGHNTVSWYQQALGQGPQFIFQYYREEENGRGNFPPRFSGLQFPNYSSELNVNALELDDSALYLCASSFRTSGAAQYFGPGTRLTVL.

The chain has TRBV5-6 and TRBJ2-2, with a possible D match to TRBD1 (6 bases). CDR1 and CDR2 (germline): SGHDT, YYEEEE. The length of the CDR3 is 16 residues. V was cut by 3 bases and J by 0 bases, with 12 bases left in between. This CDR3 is CASSSQGSPNTGELFF. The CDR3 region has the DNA TGTGCCAGCAGCTCCCAGGGGTCCCCGAACACCGGGGAGCTGTTTTTT. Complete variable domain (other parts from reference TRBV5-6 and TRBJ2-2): DAGVTQSPTHLIKTRGQQVTLRCSPKSGHDTVSWYQQALGQGPQFIFQYYEEEERQRGNFPDRFSGHQFPNYSSELNVNALLLGDSALYLCASSSQGSPNTGELFFGEGSRLTVL.

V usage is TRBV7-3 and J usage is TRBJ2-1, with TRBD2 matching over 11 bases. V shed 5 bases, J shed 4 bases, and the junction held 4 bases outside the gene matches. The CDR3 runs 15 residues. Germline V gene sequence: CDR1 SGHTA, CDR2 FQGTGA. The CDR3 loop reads CASSTLAGGYNEQFF. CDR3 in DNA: TGTGCCAGCAGCACCCTAGCGGGGGGATACAATGAGCAGTTCTTC.

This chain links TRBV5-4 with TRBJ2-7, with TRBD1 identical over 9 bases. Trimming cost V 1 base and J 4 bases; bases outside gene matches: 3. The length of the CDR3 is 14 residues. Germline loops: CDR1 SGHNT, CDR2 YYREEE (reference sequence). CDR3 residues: CASSLNRGQYEQYF. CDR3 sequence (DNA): TGTGCCAGCAGCTTGAACAGGGGGCAGTACGAGCAGTACTTC.

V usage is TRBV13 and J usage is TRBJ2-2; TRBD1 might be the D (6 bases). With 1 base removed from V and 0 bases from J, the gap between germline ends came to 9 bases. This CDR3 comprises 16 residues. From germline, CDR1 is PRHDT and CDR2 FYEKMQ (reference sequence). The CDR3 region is CASSLEEGANTGELFF. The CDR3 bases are TGTGCCAGCAGCTTAGAAGAGGGGGCGAACACCGGGGAGCTGTTTTTT.

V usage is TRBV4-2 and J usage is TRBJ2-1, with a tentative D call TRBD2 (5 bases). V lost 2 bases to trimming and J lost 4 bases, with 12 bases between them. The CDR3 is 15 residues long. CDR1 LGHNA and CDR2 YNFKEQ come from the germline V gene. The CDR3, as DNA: TGTGCCAGCAGCCAATACAAACTAGTATACAATGAGCAGTTCTTC. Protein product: CASSQYKLVYNEQFF.

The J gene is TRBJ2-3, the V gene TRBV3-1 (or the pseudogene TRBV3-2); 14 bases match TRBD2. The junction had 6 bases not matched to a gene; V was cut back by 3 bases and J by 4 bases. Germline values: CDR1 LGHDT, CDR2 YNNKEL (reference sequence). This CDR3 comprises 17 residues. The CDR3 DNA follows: TGTGCCAGCAGCCAGGATACGGGACTAGCGGGGGCAGATACGCAGTATTTT. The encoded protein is CASSQDTGLAGADTQYF.

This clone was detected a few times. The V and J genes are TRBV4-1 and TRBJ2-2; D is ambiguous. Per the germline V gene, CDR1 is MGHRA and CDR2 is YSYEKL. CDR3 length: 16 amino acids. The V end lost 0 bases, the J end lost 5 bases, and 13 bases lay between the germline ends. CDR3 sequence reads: CASSQEWLGSTGELFF. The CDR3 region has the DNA TGCGCCAGCAGCCAAGAATGGCTAGGCTCGACCGGGGAGCTGTTTTTT.

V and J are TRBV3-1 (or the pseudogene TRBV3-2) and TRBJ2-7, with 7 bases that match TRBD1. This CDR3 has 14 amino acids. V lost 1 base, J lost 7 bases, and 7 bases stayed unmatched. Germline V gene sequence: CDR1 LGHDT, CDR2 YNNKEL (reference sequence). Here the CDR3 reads CASSQAGTAREQYF. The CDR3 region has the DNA TGTGCCAGCAGCCAAGCCGGGACAGCGCGGGAGCAGTACTTC.

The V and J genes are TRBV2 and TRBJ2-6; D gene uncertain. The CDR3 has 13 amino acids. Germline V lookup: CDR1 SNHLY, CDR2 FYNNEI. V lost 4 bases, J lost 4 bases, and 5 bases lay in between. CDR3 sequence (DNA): TGTGCCAGCAGTGGTCTCGGGGCCAACGTCCTGACTTTC. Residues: CASSGLGANVLTF.

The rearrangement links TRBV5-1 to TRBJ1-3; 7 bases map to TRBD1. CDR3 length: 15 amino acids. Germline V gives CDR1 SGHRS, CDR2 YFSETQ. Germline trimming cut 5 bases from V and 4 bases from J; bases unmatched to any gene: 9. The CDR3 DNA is TGCGCCAGCAGGCGCGACAGGGTAGTGGGAAACACCATATATTTT. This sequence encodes CASRRDRVVGNTIYF.

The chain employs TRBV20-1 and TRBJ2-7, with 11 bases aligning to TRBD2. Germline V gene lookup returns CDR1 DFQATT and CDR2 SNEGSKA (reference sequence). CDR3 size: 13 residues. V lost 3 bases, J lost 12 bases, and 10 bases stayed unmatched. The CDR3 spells CSASPLAGGPSYF. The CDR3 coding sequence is TGCAGTGCTAGTCCCCTAGCGGGGGGCCCCTCGTACTTC.

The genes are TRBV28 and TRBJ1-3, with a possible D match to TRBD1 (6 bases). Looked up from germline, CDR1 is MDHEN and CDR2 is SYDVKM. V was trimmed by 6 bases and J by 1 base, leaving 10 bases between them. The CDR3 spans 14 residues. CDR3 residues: CASREQGSGNTIYF. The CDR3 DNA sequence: TGTGCCAGCAGGGAACAGGGTTCTGGAAACACCATATATTTT.

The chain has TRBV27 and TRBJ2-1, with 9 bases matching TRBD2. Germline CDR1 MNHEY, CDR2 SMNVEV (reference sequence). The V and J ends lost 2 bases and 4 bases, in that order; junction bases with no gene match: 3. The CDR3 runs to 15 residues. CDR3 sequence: CASSLAGGPYNEQFF. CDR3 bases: TGTGCCAGCAGTTTAGCGGGAGGGCCGTACAATGAGCAGTTCTTC.

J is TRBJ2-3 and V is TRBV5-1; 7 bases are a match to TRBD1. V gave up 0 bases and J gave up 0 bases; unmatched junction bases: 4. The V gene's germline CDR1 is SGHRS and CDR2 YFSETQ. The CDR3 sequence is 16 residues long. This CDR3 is CASSLGQGRSTDTQYF. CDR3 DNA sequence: TGCGCCAGCAGCTTGGGACAGGGCAGGAGCACAGATACGCAGTATTTT.

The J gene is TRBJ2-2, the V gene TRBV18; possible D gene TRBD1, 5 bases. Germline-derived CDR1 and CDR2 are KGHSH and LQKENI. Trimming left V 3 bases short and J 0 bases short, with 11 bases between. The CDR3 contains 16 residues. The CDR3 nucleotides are TGTGCCAGCTCACCCCCACAGGCGGCGAACACCGGGGAGCTGTTTTTT. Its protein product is CASSPPQAANTGELFF.